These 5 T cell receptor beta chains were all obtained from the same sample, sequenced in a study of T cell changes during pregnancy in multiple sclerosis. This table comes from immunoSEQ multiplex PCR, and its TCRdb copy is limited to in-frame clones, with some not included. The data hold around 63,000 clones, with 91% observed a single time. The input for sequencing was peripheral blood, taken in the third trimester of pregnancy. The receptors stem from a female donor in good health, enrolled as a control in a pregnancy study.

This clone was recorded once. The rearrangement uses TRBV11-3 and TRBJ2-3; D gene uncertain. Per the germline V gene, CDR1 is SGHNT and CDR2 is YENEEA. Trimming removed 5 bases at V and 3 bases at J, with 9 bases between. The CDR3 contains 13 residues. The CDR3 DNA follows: TGTGCCAGCAGCCGCAGGTTGACAGATACGCAGTATTTT. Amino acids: CASSRRLTDTQYF.

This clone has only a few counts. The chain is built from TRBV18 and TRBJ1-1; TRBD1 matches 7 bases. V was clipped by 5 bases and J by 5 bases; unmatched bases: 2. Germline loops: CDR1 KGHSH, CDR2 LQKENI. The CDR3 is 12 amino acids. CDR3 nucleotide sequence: TGTGCCAGCTCAACAGGGGTTACTGAAGCTTTCTTT. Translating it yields CASSTGVTEAFF.

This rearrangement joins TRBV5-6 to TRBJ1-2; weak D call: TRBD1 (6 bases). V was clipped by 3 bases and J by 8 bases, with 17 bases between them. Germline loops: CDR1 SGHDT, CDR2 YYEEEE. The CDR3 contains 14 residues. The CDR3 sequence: CASSSGGAPYGYTF. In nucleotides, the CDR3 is TGTGCCAGCAGCTCGGGGGGGGCGCCTTACGGCTACACCTTC.

The CDR3 DNA reads TGTGCCAGCAGCAAACGTCAGAAGAAAGATACGCAGTATTTT. Translated: CASSKRQKKDTQYF. This chain uses TRBV7-2 with TRBJ2-3; D is undetermined. Trimming removed 5 bases at V and 5 bases at J, with 14 bases between. CDR3 length equals 14 residues. Germline values: CDR1 SGHTA, CDR2 FQGNSA.

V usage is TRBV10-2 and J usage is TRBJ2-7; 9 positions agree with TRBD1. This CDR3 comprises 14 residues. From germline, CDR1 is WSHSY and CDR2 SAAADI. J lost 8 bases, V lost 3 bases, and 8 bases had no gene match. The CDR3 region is CASSDGTGTVQQYF. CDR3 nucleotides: TGCGCCAGCAGTGACGGGACAGGGACGGTCCAGCAGTACTTC.